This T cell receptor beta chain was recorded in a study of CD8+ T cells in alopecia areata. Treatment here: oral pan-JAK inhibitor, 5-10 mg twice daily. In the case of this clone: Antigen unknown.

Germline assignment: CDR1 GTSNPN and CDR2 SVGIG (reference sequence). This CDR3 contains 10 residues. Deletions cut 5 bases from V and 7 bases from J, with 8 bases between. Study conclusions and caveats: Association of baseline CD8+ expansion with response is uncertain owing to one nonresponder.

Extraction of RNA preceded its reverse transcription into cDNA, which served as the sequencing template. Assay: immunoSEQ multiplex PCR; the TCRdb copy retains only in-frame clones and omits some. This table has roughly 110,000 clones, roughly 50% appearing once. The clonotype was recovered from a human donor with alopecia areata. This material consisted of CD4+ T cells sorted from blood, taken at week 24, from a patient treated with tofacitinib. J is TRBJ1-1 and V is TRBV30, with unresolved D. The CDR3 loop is CAWGQLEAFF. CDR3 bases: TGTGCCTGGGGGCAGCTTGAAGCTTTCTTT. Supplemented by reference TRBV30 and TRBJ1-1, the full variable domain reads SQTIHQWPATLVQPVGSPLSLECTVEGTSNPNLYWYRQAAGRGLQLLFYSVGIGQISSEVPQNLSASRPQDRQFILSSKKLLLSDSGFYLCAWGQLEAFFGQGTRLTVV.